A single sample is the source of the 14 T cell receptor beta chains below, sequenced in a study of follicular helper T cells after annual influenza vaccination. Documented time point: 2014-2015 season, 7 days after vaccination. Data came from immunoSEQ multiplex PCR; TCRdb stores just in-frame clones and leaves some out. The sample shows some 15,000 clones, 84% of them seen only once. Specimen: CXCR5+ CD38- circulating T follicular helper cells from blood, collected 7 days after influenza vaccination. Indicated subset: circulating Tfh, non-naive CD4+CXCR5+PD-1+ (ICOS+CD38+ or ICOS-CD38-). Receptor source: an adult who received the influenza vaccine.

Worth noting for this clone: Distinct nucleotide sequences in the sample also encode this CDR3. The V gene is TRBV10-3, the J gene TRBJ2-3, with a weak D call TRBD1 (7 bases). The V gene lost 4 bases and the J gene lost 0 bases, with 23 bases spanning the gap. The CDR3 is made up of 19 amino acids. Per the germline V gene, CDR1 is ENHRY and CDR2 is SYGVKD. The CDR3 DNA is TGTGCCATCAGTGGAGGACCTGGTCAGGGGGGATTTAGCACAGATACGCAGTATTTT. It yields the protein CAISGGPGQGGFSTDTQYF.

This chain uses TRBV2 with TRBJ2-2; TRBD2 agrees at 10 bases. The germline gives CDR1 SNHLY, CDR2 FYNNEI. With 7 bases clipped from V and 5 bases from J, the junction kept 7 bases outside the gene matches. This CDR3 contains 15 residues. This CDR3 reads CASKQREGLTGELFF. The CDR3 DNA follows: TGTGCCAGCAAACAGCGGGAGGGGTTGACCGGGGAGCTGTTTTTT.

DNA of the CDR3: TGTGCCAGCAACCGGGCCATAAGGGGGGATACGCAGTATTTT. The encoded protein is CASNRAIRGDTQYF. The chain links TRBV2 to TRBJ2-3; maybe TRBD1 (6 bases). V lost 7 bases and J lost 6, with 17 bases in between. Germline CDR1 SNHLY, CDR2 FYNNEI. The CDR3 runs 14 residues.

V and J are TRBV6-1 and TRBJ2-3; 7 nucleotides agree with TRBD2. Germline V CDR1 and CDR2: MNHNS, SASEGT. Trimming cost V 1 base and J 2 bases; bases outside gene matches: 9. The CDR3 spans 17 residues. The CDR3 here is CASSEGGGTTLTDTQYF. CDR3 nucleotides: TGTGCCAGCAGTGAAGGGGGAGGGACTACCCTCACAGATACGCAGTATTTT.

This clone came up once. The chain recombines TRBV19 with TRBJ1-4; weak D call: TRBD1 (5 bases). Germline V gene data show CDR1 as LNHDA and CDR2 as SQIVND (reference sequence). This CDR3 spans 15 amino acids. The ends were cut back, 2 bases at V and 5 bases at J, with 12 bases in the middle. The CDR3 reads CASSIYTGSNEKLFF. The DNA of the CDR3 is TGTGCCAGTAGTATATACACAGGCTCCAATGAAAAACTGTTTTTT.

The CDR3 nucleotides read TGCACCAGCAGCCAAGTAACTCGGGTCAAGGACACTGAAGCTTTCTTT. Translated, it gives CTSSQVTRVKDTEAFF. The V gene is TRBV1, the J gene TRBJ1-1. TRBV1 is a known pseudogene. The CDR3 spans 16 residues.

The chain links TRBV19 to TRBJ1-6; D gene uncertain. Germline assignment: CDR1 LNHDA and CDR2 SQIVND (reference sequence). This CDR3 region has 14 residues. V lost 1 base to trimming and J lost 6 bases, with 7 bases between them. Here the CDR3 reads CASSIAQLNSPLHF. The CDR3 region has the DNA TGTGCCAGTAGTATAGCACAGCTTAATTCACCCCTCCACTTT.

The chain carries TRBV29-1 and TRBJ2-2, with D possibly matching TRBD2 (5 bases). The germline V gene has CDR1 SQVTM and CDR2 ANQGSEA. V dropped 3 bases and J dropped 4 bases, with 15 bases sitting between them. The CDR3 is made up of 15 amino acids. CDR3 protein: CSVEVGSRGTGELFF. As DNA, the CDR3 is TGCAGCGTTGAGGTTGGGAGTCGCGGCACCGGGGAGCTGTTTTTT.

V gene TRBV27 combines with J gene TRBJ2-1, with D maybe TRBD2 (6 bases). The CDR3 runs to 14 residues. Germline loops: CDR1 MNHEY, CDR2 SMNVEV (reference sequence). Trimming pared 3 bases from V and 9 bases from J, leaving 15 bases between. CDR3 in amino acids: CASSFDSGGSEQFF. The DNA of the CDR3 is TGTGCCAGCAGTTTTGACAGTGGAGGGAGTGAGCAGTTCTTC.

Details on this clone: Because it lacks the conserved phenylalanine or tryptophan at the end, this CDR3 is likely a read error. V usage is TRBV5-5 and J usage is TRBJ2-7; TRBD1 aligns across 9 bases. Germline lookup yields CDR1 SGHKS and CDR2 YYEKEE (reference sequence). This CDR3 spans 13 amino acids. V lost 0 bases to trimming and J lost 7 bases; unmatched junction nucleotides: 2. CDR3 sequence: CASSLGTGEEQYL. CDR3 nucleotide sequence: TGTGCCAGCAGCTTGGGGACAGGGGAAGAGCAGTACCTC.

The chain has TRBV5-4 and TRBJ1-3; 7 bases line up with TRBD1. V dropped 4 bases and J dropped 2; count of bases not matched to a gene: 6. The CDR3 has 15 residues. Germline CDR1 SGHNT, CDR2 YYREEE (reference sequence). The CDR3 loop is CASSVQGVAGNTIYF. In DNA, the CDR3 is TGTGCCAGCAGCGTTCAGGGGGTTGCTGGAAACACCATATATTTT.

J is TRBJ2-5 and V is TRBV28; 9 bases fit TRBD2. V was clipped by 7 bases and J by 5 bases; unmatched bases: 8. The germline CDR1 and CDR2 sequences are MDHEN and SYDVKM. CDR3 length equals 14 residues. CDR3: CASKPGLATETQYF. The CDR3 nucleotides read TGTGCCAGCAAGCCGGGACTAGCAACGGAGACCCAGTACTTC.

This rearrangement joins TRBV7-6 to TRBJ2-3; no definite D call. Per the germline V gene, CDR1 is SGHVS and CDR2 is FNYEAQ. Trimming cost V 5 bases and J 2 bases, with 8 bases left between them. CDR3 length: 13 amino acids. CDR3 loop: CASSLIYTDTQYF. As DNA, the CDR3 is TGTGCCAGCAGCCTTATCTACACAGATACGCAGTATTTT.

The rearrangement uses TRBV27 and TRBJ1-1, with 10 positions matching TRBD1. This CDR3 is 14 amino acids long. Trimming cost V 5 bases and J 7 bases; bases outside gene matches: 7. CDR1 MNHEY and CDR2 SMNVEV come from the germline V gene (reference sequence). In DNA, the CDR3 is TGTGCCAGCAGTACCCGGGGACAGGGGTTTGAAGCTTTCTTT. Amino acids: CASSTRGQGFEAFF.